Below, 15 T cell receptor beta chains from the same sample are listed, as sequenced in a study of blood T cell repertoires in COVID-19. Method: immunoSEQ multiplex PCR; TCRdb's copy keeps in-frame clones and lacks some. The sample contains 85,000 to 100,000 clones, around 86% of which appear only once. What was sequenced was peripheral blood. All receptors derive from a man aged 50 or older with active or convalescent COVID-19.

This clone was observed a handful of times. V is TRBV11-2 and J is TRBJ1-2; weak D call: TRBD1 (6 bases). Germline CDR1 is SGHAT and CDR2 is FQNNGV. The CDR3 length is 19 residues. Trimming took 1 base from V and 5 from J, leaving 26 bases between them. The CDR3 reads CASSLGIIIGGQRGYGYTF. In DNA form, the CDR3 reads TGTGCCAGCAGCTTAGGAATAATAATCGGGGGGCAAAGGGGATATGGCTACACCTTC.

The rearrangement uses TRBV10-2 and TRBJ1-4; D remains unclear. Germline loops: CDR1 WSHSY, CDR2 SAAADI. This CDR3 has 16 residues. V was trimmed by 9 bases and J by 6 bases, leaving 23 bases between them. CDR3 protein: CASLGGLRRSDEKLFF. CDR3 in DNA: TGCGCCAGTCTGGGAGGTCTACGACGTTCGGATGAAAAACTGTTTTTT.

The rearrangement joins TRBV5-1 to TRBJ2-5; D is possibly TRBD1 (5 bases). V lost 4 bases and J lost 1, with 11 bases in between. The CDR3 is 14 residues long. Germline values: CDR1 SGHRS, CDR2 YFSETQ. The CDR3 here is CASSDRQTQETQYF. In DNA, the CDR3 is TGCGCCAGCAGCGATCGACAGACCCAAGAGACCCAGTACTTC.

In DNA form, the CDR3 reads TGTGCCTGCAACAGGGGCCCGGACGCTGAAGCTTTCTTT. Amino acid sequence: CACNRGPDAEAFF. The V gene is TRBV6-6, the J gene TRBJ1-1; 7 positions agree with TRBD1. The CDR3 has 13 amino acids. Germline V CDR1 and CDR2: MNHNY, SVGAGI (reference sequence). V was clipped by 11 bases and J by 6 bases; unmatched bases: 12.

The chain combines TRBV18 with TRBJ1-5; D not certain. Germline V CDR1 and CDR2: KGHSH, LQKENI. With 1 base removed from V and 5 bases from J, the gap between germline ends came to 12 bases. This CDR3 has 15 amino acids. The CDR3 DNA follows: TGTGCCAGCTCACCACTGGCAGGTTCTGATCAGCCCCAGCATTTT. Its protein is CASSPLAGSDQPQHF.

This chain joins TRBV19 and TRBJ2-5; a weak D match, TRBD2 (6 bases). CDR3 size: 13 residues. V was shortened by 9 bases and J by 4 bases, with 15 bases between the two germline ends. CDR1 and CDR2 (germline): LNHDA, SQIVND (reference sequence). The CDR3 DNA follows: TGTGCCAGCGGATTTAGGCGGGGAGAGACCCAGTACTTC. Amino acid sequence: CASGFRRGETQYF.

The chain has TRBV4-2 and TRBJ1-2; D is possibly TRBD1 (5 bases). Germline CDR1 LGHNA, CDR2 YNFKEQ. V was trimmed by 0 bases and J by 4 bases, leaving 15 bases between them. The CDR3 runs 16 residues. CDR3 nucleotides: TGTGCCAGCAGCCAAGACGTGTCCGGGGACTCCTATGGCTACACCTTC. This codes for CASSQDVSGDSYGYTF.

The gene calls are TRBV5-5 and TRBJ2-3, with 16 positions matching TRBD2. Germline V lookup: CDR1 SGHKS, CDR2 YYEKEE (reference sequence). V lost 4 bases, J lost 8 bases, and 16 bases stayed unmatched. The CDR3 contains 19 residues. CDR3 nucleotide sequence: TGTGCCAGCAGCCGAACAACACCGGGACTAGCGGGGGGGCCAGGTACGCAGTATTTT. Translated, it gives CASSRTTPGLAGGPGTQYF.

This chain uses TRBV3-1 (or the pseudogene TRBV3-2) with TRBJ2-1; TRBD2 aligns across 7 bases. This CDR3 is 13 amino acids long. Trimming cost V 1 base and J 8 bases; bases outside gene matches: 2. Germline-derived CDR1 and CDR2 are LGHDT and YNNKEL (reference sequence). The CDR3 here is CASSQVGGYEQFF. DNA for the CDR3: TGTGCCAGCAGCCAAGTGGGGGGGTATGAGCAGTTCTTC.

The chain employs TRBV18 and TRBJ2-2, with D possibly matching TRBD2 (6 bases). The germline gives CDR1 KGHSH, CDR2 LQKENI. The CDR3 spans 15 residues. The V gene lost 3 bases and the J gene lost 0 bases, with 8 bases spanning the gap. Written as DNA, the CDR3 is TGTGCCAGCTCACCGGAGCGGGCGAACACCGGGGAGCTGTTTTTT. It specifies CASSPERANTGELFF.

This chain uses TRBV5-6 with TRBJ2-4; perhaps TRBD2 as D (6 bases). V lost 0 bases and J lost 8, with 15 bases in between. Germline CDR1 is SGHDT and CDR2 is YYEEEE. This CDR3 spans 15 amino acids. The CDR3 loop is CASSLVARGIDIQYF. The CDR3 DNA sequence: TGTGCCAGCAGCTTGGTGGCTCGGGGGATAGACATTCAGTACTTC.

CDR3 nucleotide sequence: TGTGCCAGCGGGCCATATCTAGCGGGAGAGGCCTACGAGCAGTACTTC. Translated, it gives CASGPYLAGEAYEQYF. This chain links TRBV2 with TRBJ2-7; 10 bases match TRBD2. The CDR3 is 16 amino acids. Germline CDR1 and CDR2: SNHLY and FYNNEI. V trimming: 8 bases; J trimming: 2 bases; junction bases outside the gene matches: 12.

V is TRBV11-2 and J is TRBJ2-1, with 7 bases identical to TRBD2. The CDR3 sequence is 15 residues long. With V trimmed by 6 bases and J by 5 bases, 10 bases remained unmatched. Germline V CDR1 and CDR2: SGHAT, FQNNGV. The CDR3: CASSPVEAGDNEQFF. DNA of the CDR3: TGTGCCAGCAGTCCGGTCGAGGCGGGGGACAATGAGCAGTTCTTC.

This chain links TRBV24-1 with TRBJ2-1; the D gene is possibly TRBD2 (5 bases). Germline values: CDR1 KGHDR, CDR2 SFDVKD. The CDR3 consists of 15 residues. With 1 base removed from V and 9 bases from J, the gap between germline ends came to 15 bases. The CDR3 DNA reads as TGTGCCACCAGTGATTTTCGGGGAACTAAACTTGAGCAGTTCTTC. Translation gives CATSDFRGTKLEQFF.

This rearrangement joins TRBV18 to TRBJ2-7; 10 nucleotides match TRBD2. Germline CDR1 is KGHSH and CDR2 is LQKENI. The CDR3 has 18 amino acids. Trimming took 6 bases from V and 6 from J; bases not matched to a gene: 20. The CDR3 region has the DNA TGTGCCAGCTCCCTGGTCCCTAGCGGGGGTACCAACCGGGGCGAGCAGTACTTC. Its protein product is CASSLVPSGGTNRGEQYF.